These T cell receptor beta chains were read from a single sample in a study of T-cell memory formation after mild COVID-19. TCRdb ran MiXCR on the 5' RACE reads and lists one entry per CDR3 protein. This sample yields some 68,000 distinct CDR3 sequences, of which 16% are seen a single time; 31% belongs to the top ten. Sequencing was performed on PBMCs or a T cell subset sorted from them (not recorded which). The receptors shown here come from an adult woman who had mild COVID-19 (a few samples of this study predate the infection). Cell type and time point are not known. CDR3s include the opening cysteine and the closing phenylalanine or tryptophan. The D gene is left open where the match is weak. For some rows the clone size is stated as once, few or many, or as a class when expanded; others skip it.

>few|TRBD2|TRBJ2-1|TRBV20-1
TGCAGTGCTAGAGCACGGGAGGGCCCCTACAATGAGCAGTTCTTC
CSARAREGPYNEQFF
>-|-|TRBJ2-1|TRBV29-1
TGCAGCGTCACTAGCAGTGAGCAGTTCTTC
CSVTSSEQFF
>hyperexpanded|-|TRBJ1-2|TRBV12-3/TRBV12-4
TGTGCCAGCAGCTCCGACAGGAAACCCTCCTATGGCTACACCTTC
CASSSDRKPSYGYTF
>few|-|TRBJ2-1|TRBV7-9
TGTGCCAGCAGCGCCCAGGTGGGGCCCAACTACAATGAGCAGTTCTTC
CASSAQVGPNYNEQFF
>-|TRBD2|TRBJ2-7|TRBV20-1
TGCAGTGCTAGAACCACTAGCGGAATCTACGAGCAGTACTTC
CSARTTSGIYEQYF
>many|-|TRBJ2-5|TRBV30
TGTGCCTGGAGCGACGGGATAGGGGAGACCCAGTACTTC
CAWSDGIGETQYF
>few|-|TRBJ1-4|TRBV5-1
TGCGCCAGCAGCTTGACAGAAGATAATGAAAAACTGTTTTTT
CASSLTEDNEKLFF
>-|TRBD1|TRBJ2-3|TRBV7-2
TGTGCCAGCAGCTACATAGGGACAGGGGGCAAGGGCACAGATACGCAGTATTTT
CASSYIGTGGKGTDTQYF
>-|-|TRBJ2-2|TRBV6-5
TGTGCCAGCAGTTACCCGGCGGGACAGATCACCGGGGAGCTGTTTTTT
CASSYPAGQITGELFF
>-|-|TRBJ2-1|TRBV20-1
TGCAGTGCTAGAGGGGTTATGGCTAGCGCCTACAATGAGCAGTTCTTC
CSARGVMASAYNEQFF
>-|-|TRBJ2-5|TRBV15
TGTGCCACCAGCAGAGAGGGACGTCGTCAAGAGACCCAGTACTTC
CATSREGRRQETQYF
>few|-|TRBJ2-1|TRBV20-1
TGCAGTGCTAGGACCTCCAGGGACGGCAAATATGAGCAGTTCTTC
CSARTSRDGKYEQFF
>-|TRBD1|TRBJ1-1|TRBV20-1
TGCAGTGCTAGAGATCTGACAGGGACTGAAGCTTTCTTT
CSARDLTGTEAFF
>-|-|TRBJ1-1|TRBV20-1
TGCAGTGCTAGTGATGGGAGGTACACTGAAGCTTTCTTT
CSASDGRYTEAFF
>few|-|TRBJ2-3|TRBV12-3/TRBV12-4
TGTGCCCTTGGGGTGCGAAGTACGCAGTATTTT
CALGVRSTQYF
>few|TRBD1|TRBJ1-1|TRBV29-1
TGCAGCGTTAAGGAGGGGGCTGCTGAAGCTTTCTTT
CSVKEGAAEAFF
>-|TRBD2|TRBJ2-5|TRBV7-9
TGTGCCAGCAGCCTCCCACGGCTAGCGGGGGAGCAGGAGACCCAGTACTTC
CASSLPRLAGEQETQYF
>-|-|TRBJ2-7|TRBV6-5
TGTGCCAGCAGTTCGGGGAACGAGCAGTACTTC
CASSSGNEQYF
>-|TRBD1|TRBJ1-6|TRBV5-5
TGTGCCAGCAGCCATGGGAGCGACAGGGCCTTCGCTTCACCCCTCCACTTT
CASSHGSDRAFASPLHF
>many|TRBD1|TRBJ2-7|TRBV29-1
TGCAGCGTTAAGGCTTGGGACAGGGTTTCGGAGCAGTACTTC
CSVKAWDRVSEQYF
>few|-|TRBJ1-1|TRBV20-1
TGCAGTGCTAGGGGGGGGACCTCCGAAGCTTTCTTT
CSARGGTSEAFF
>few|-|TRBJ2-7|TRBV7-9
TGTGCCAGCAGTCTTGGGCCCCTCTACGAGCAGTACTTC
CASSLGPLYEQYF
>few|-|TRBJ2-1|TRBV7-3
TGTGCCAGCAGCTCGGGACCGTTGACTGAGCAGTTCTTC
CASSSGPLTEQFF
>few|-|TRBJ2-1|TRBV25-1
TGTGCCAGCAGTTATGGGGGACGGAACAATGAGCAGTTCTTC
CASSYGGRNNEQFF
>-|TRBD2|TRBJ2-1|TRBV7-9
TGTGCCTCCACCAAGGCGGGAGGGGACAATGAGCAGTTCTTC
CASTKAGGDNEQFF
>-|-|TRBJ2-3|TRBV24-1
TGTGCCACCAGTGAACGTAGCACAGATACGCAGTATTTT
CATSERSTDTQYF
>few|-|TRBJ2-1|TRBV5-1
TGCGCCAGCAGCTTGGAAGGAAGGCGTTGGCGGGGTAATGAGCAGTTCTTC
CASSLEGRRWRGNEQFF
>few|TRBD1|TRBJ1-1|TRBV11-2
TGTGCCAGCAGCTCGGATGAGGGGGCGTATGGTGAAGCTTTCTTT
CASSSDEGAYGEAFF
>few|TRBD2|TRBJ2-1|TRBV6-2/TRBV6-3
TGTGCCAGCAGTTACTTTTCGGAGACTAGCGGGTTTTATGAGCAGTTCTTC
CASSYFSETSGFYEQFF
>-|-|TRBJ2-7|TRBV4-3
TGCGCCAGCAGCCCCTCGGTGGGATACGAGCAGTACTTC
CASSPSVGYEQYF